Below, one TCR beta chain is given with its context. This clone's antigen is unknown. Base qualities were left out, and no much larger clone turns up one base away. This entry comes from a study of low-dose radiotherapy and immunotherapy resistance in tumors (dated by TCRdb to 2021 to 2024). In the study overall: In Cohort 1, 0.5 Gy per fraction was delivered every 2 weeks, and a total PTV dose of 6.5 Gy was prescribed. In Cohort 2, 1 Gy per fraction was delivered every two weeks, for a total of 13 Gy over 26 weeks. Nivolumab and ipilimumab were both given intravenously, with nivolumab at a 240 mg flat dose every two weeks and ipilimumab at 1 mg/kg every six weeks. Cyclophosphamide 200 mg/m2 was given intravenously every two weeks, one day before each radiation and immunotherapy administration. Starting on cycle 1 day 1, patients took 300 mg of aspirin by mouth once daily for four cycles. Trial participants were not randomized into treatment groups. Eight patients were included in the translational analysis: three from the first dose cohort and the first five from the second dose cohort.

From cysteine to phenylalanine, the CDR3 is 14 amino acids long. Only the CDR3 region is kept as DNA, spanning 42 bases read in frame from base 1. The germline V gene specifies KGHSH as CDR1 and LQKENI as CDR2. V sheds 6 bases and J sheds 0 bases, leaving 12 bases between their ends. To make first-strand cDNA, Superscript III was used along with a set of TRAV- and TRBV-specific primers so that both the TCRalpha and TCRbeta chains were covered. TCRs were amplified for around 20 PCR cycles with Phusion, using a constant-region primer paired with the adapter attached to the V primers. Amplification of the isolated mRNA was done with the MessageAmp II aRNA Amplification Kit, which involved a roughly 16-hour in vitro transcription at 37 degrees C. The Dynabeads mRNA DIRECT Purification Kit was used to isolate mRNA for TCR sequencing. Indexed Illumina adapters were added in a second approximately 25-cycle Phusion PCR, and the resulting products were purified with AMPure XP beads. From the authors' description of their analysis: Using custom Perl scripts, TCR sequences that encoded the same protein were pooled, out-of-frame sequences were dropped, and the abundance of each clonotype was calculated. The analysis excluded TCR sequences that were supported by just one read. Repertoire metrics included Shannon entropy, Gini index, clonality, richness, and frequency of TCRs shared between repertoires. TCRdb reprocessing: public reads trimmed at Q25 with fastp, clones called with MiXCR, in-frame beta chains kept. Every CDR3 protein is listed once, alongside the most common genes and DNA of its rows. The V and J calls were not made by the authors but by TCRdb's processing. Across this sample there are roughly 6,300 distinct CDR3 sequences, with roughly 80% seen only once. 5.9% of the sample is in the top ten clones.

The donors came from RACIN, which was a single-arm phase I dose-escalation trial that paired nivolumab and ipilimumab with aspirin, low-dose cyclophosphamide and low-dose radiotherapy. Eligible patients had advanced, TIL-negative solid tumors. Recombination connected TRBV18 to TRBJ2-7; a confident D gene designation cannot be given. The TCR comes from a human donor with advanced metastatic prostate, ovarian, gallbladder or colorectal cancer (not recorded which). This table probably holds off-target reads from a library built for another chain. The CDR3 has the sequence CASSLVAVSYEQYF. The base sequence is TGTGCCAGCTCTCTGGTCGCGGTCTCCTACGAGCAGTACTTC.